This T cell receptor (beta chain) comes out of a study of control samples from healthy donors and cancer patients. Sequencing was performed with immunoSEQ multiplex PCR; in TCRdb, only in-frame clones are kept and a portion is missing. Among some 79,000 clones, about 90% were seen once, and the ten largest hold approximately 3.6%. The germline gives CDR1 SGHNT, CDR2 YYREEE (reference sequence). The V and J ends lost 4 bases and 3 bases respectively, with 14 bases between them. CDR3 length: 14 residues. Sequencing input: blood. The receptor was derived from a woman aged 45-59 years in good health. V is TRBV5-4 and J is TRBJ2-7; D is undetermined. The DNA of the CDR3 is TGTGCCAGCAGCCAATCTGGCTCTTTCTACGAGCAGTACTTC. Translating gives CASSQSGSFYEQYF.